Detailed here is one T cell receptor (beta chain). The naive CD8 subset, CD45RO-negative cells positively selected for CCR7, excluded terminally differentiated effector memory CD45RA+ cells. Sequencing used immunoSEQ multiplex PCR; TCRdb keeps in-frame clones, though not all of them. Of a few million clones listed, over 85% are singletons. CDR1 and CDR2 from the germline V gene are SGHTS and YDEGEE. The junction had 5 bases not matched to a gene; V was cut back by 0 bases and J by 2 bases. The CDR3 has 16 residues. These data come from a study of shared clonotypes between healthy human individuals. The chain is built from TRBV5-8 and TRBJ2-1; TRBD2 matches at 7 bases. The sample taken for sequencing was naive CD8+ T cells from PBMCs. The clonotype originates from a man between 18 and 29 years old in good health. Some clones in this sample may be carry-over from other donors' samples. In DNA form, the CDR3 reads TGTGCCAGCAGCTTGGTGGCTAGCGGTACCTACAATGAGCAGTTCTTC. As protein: CASSLVASGTYNEQFF.